Below are 32 T cell receptor beta chains sequenced from a single sample in a study of blood T cell repertoires in COVID-19. Profiled with immunoSEQ multiplex PCR; TCRdb holds only in-frame clones, not every one. The sample consists of roughly 200,000 clones, 90% of them appearing once. The sequencing input was peripheral blood. Receptors originate from a man aged 45-65 years with acute or convalescent COVID-19.

The chain couples TRBV7-8 to TRBJ2-5, with 7 bases fitting TRBD1. CDR1 SGHVS and CDR2 FQNEAQ come from the germline V gene. The CDR3 is 19 residues long. The trim removed 5 bases at V and 0 bases at J, leaving 18 bases unmatched. The CDR3 sequence: CASSPNRFGTVSDQETQYF. The DNA of the CDR3 is TGTGCCAGCAGCCCGAACAGGTTTGGGACAGTGAGTGACCAAGAGACCCAGTACTTC.

This chain joins TRBV3-1 (or the pseudogene TRBV3-2) and TRBJ2-2; D gene unclear. This CDR3 region has 18 residues. Germline-derived CDR1 and CDR2 are LGHDT and YNNKEL (reference sequence). With 5 bases removed from V and 3 bases from J, the gap between germline ends came to 22 bases. Here the CDR3 reads CASSYPPFAEHHTGELFF. The CDR3 DNA sequence: TGTGCCAGCAGCTACCCTCCCTTCGCTGAGCACCACACCGGGGAGCTGTTTTTT.

V gene TRBV12-3 or TRBV12-4 combines with J gene TRBJ2-5; the D gene is possibly TRBD2 (5 bases). The CDR3 is 12 residues long. The V gene lost 6 bases and the J gene lost 5 bases, with 10 bases spanning the gap. CDR3 coding DNA: TGTGCCAGCAGGGGGAGCGCCGAGACCCAGTACTTC. Amino acid sequence: CASRGSAETQYF.

This chain uses TRBV4-1 with TRBJ2-7; 11 nucleotides align to TRBD2. The CDR3 spans 15 residues. J gave up 0 bases and V 3 bases, and 1 base lay outside the gene matches. The germline V gene has CDR1 MGHRA and CDR2 YSYEKL. The CDR3 is CASSHTSGSSYEQYF. CDR3 nucleotides: TGCGCCAGCAGCCATACTAGCGGGAGCTCCTACGAGCAGTACTTC.

The chain links TRBV19 to TRBJ1-6, with D unresolved. This CDR3 is 13 amino acids long. V lost 5 bases and J 4 bases, leaving 6 bases between the germline ends. CDR1 LNHDA and CDR2 SQIVND come from the germline V gene (reference sequence). The CDR3 sequence is CASSSGYNSPLHF. CDR3 in DNA: TGTGCCAGTAGTTCCGGGTATAATTCACCCCTCCACTTT.

The V gene is TRBV7-3, the J gene TRBJ2-5; D is possibly TRBD1 (5 bases). This CDR3 region has 13 residues. Per germline, CDR1 SGHTA and CDR2 FQGTGA. Trimming cost V 5 bases and J 7 bases, with 14 bases left between them. CDR3 sequence reads: CASSPSGLATQYF. In nucleotides, the CDR3 is TGTGCCAGCAGCCCGTCAGGGTTGGCGACCCAGTACTTC.

The genes are TRBV19 and TRBJ2-1; D is possibly TRBD2 (6 bases). The V end lost 0 bases, the J end lost 6 bases, and 12 bases lay between the germline ends. The CDR3 extends over 15 amino acids. Germline CDR1 and CDR2: LNHDA and SQIVND (reference sequence). The CDR3 DNA reads as TGTGCCAGTAGTATAGATAGCCTGGGAGGCAATGAGCAGTTCTTC. It codes for CASSIDSLGGNEQFF.

The genes are TRBV3-1 (or the pseudogene TRBV3-2) and TRBJ1-4, with TRBD1 matching over 8 bases. The CDR3 extends over 15 amino acids. The V segment lost 5 bases and the J segment 4 bases; nucleotides outside the gene matches: 6. Germline V CDR1 and CDR2: LGHDT, YNNKEL (reference sequence). Here the CDR3 reads CASSGTQGVNEKLFF. In DNA, the CDR3 is TGTGCCAGCAGCGGGACACAGGGGGTTAATGAAAAACTGTTTTTT.

The rearrangement joins TRBV7-3 to TRBJ2-3; possible D gene TRBD2, 6 bases. With 2 bases removed from V and 4 bases from J, the gap between germline ends came to 13 bases. The CDR3 consists of 15 residues. From germline, CDR1 is SGHTA and CDR2 FQGTGA. The DNA of the CDR3 is TGTGCCAGCAGCTTACAGGGACTGGCTTCAGATACGCAGTATTTT. Amino acid sequence: CASSLQGLASDTQYF.

This rearrangement joins TRBV5-1 to TRBJ2-7, with 9 bases matching TRBD1. V trimming: 0 bases; J trimming: 7 bases; junction bases outside the gene matches: 8. Per the germline V gene, CDR1 is SGHRS and CDR2 is YFSETQ. The CDR3 runs to 15 residues. This CDR3 reads CASSLAGTGIREQYF. The DNA of the CDR3 is TGCGCCAGCAGCTTGGCCGGGACAGGGATAAGGGAGCAGTACTTC.

V gene TRBV5-3 combines with J gene TRBJ1-1; 8 bases fit TRBD1. TRBV5-3 is an open reading frame, and its role is uncertain. The CDR3 runs 11 residues. The V gene end was trimmed by 4 bases and the J gene end by 11 bases; junction bases not matched to a gene: 4. In DNA, the CDR3 is TGTGCCAGAAGCCAGACAGGGGTTGCTTTCTTT. Translation gives CARSQTGVAFF.

V gene TRBV25-1 combines with J gene TRBJ2-5; D is possibly TRBD2 (5 bases). Germline CDR1 is MGHDK and CDR2 is SYGVNS. Trimming left V 2 bases short and J 4 bases short, with 14 bases between. The CDR3 sequence is 15 residues long. The CDR3 nucleotides are TGTGCCAGCAGTGAAATGGGTGCGGGTCGAGAGACCCAGTACTTC. Translating gives CASSEMGAGRETQYF.

This rearrangement joins TRBV4-1 to TRBJ1-4; D gene unclear. V dropped 0 bases and J dropped 8 bases, with 16 bases sitting between them. This CDR3 region has 16 residues. Germline V gene lookup returns CDR1 MGHRA and CDR2 YSYEKL. This CDR3 reads CASSQDRSGQVEKLFF. As DNA, the CDR3 is TGCGCCAGCAGCCAAGATCGTAGCGGGCAGGTGGAAAAACTGTTTTTT.

The chain combines TRBV25-1 with TRBJ1-5; no firm D call. This CDR3 region has 12 residues. With 3 bases removed from V and 5 bases from J, the gap between germline ends came to 5 bases. Germline values: CDR1 MGHDK, CDR2 SYGVNS. The CDR3 DNA follows: TGTGCCAGCAGTGACTTTGATCAGCCCCAGCATTTT. Residues: CASSDFDQPQHF.

This chain links TRBV28 with TRBJ1-5; tentatively, D is TRBD1 (6 bases). V dropped 7 bases and J dropped 3 bases, with 10 bases sitting between them. Germline V CDR1 and CDR2: MDHEN, SYDVKM. This CDR3 region has 13 residues. CDR3 bases: TGTGCCAGCAAGGGACAAAACAATCAGCCCCAGCATTTT. The encoded protein is CASKGQNNQPQHF.

The J gene is TRBJ2-5, the V gene TRBV12-5; 7 bases align to TRBD2. CDR1 is LGHNT, CDR2 FRNRAP, per germline. Trimming at V came to 6 bases and at J to 1 base, leaving 2 bases not matched to a gene. The length of the CDR3 is 13 residues. CDR3: CASGWGGQETQYF. CDR3 DNA: TGTGCTAGTGGCTGGGGGGGCCAAGAGACCCAGTACTTC.

The chain combines TRBV18 with TRBJ2-7; 12 nucleotides line up with TRBD1. Germline V gene sequence: CDR1 KGHSH, CDR2 LQKENI. This CDR3 contains 17 residues. J gave up 2 bases and V 3 bases, and 8 bases lay outside the gene matches. This chain's CDR3 is CASSPGTGGYGAYEQYV. The CDR3 DNA is TGTGCCAGCTCACCGGGGACAGGGGGCTACGGGGCCTACGAGCAGTACGTC.

The rearrangement joins TRBV7-3 to TRBJ2-7; 9 positions match TRBD1. Germline CDR1 is SGHTA and CDR2 is FQGTGA. The CDR3 contains 15 residues. The junction had 12 bases not matched to a gene; V was cut back by 5 bases and J by 7 bases. DNA for the CDR3: TGTGCCAGCAGCATGCGGACAGGGGAGAGGTGGGAGCAGTACGTC. Its protein product is CASSMRTGERWEQYV.

The genes are TRBV27 and TRBJ1-1; possibly TRBD1 for D (5 bases). The germline gives CDR1 MNHEY, CDR2 SMNVEV (reference sequence). With 6 bases removed from V and 5 bases from J, the gap between germline ends came to 13 bases. This CDR3 has 13 residues. CDR3 sequence (DNA): TGTGCCAGCAGCTGGGTCCGGGGGACTGAAGCTTTCTTT. Encoded protein: CASSWVRGTEAFF.

This clone has at least ten counts. In DNA, the CDR3 is TGTGCCAGCAGTCTCATCCTAGCGGGATTGTACGAGCAGTACTTC. Translation gives CASSLILAGLYEQYF. V gene TRBV28 combines with J gene TRBJ2-7, with TRBD2 identical over 9 bases. Germline V lookup: CDR1 MDHEN, CDR2 SYDVKM. The CDR3 contains 15 residues. Trimming at V came to 5 bases and at J to 4 bases, leaving 9 bases not matched to a gene.

The J gene is TRBJ2-2, the V gene TRBV19, with 11 bases matching TRBD2. Germline-derived CDR1 and CDR2 are LNHDA and SQIVND (reference sequence). Losses at the gene ends were 6 bases for V and 2 bases for J; bases not matched to a gene: 5. This CDR3 is 16 amino acids long. The CDR3 here is CASRKTSGANTGELFF. The CDR3 DNA reads TGTGCCAGTAGGAAGACTAGCGGGGCTAACACCGGGGAGCTGTTTTTT.

The J gene is TRBJ1-2, the V gene TRBV5-1, with 7 bases that match TRBD1. The CDR3 runs to 15 residues. From germline, CDR1 is SGHRS and CDR2 YFSETQ. V shed 4 bases, J shed 4 bases, and the junction held 10 bases outside the gene matches. The CDR3, as DNA: TGCGCCAGCAGCACGGGACAGCTTACCAGCTATGGCTACACCTTC. Its protein product is CASSTGQLTSYGYTF. Supplemented by reference TRBV5-1 and TRBJ1-2, the full variable domain reads KAGVTQTPRYLIKTRGQQVTLSCSPISGHRSVSWYQQTPGQGLQFLFEYFSETQRNKGNFPGRFSGRQFSNSRSEMNVSTLELGDSALYLCASSTGQLTSYGYTFGSGTRLTVV.

The V and J genes are TRBV19 and TRBJ1-4; no clear D gene. The CDR3 contains 14 residues. V was shortened by 4 bases and J by 3 bases, with 9 bases between the two germline ends. The V gene's germline CDR1 is LNHDA and CDR2 SQIVND (reference sequence). CDR3 DNA sequence: TGTGCCAGTAGTAATCCTATGGCTAATGAAAAACTGTTTTTT. It encodes CASSNPMANEKLFF.

V gene TRBV7-2 combines with J gene TRBJ2-1; 10 bases map to TRBD2. Trimming at V came to 0 bases and at J to 15 bases, leaving 8 bases not matched to a gene. The CDR3 spans 14 residues. The V gene's germline CDR1 is SGHTA and CDR2 FQGNSA. The CDR3 here is CASSLASSSGSTFF. As DNA, the CDR3 is TGTGCCAGCAGCTTAGCGTCGTCTAGCGGGAGTACGTTCTTC.

J is TRBJ2-7 and V is TRBV7-6; D gene uncertain. The germline gives CDR1 SGHVS, CDR2 FNYEAQ. V was shortened by 2 bases and J by 0 bases, with 11 bases between the two germline ends. The CDR3 has 15 residues. Written as DNA, the CDR3 is TGTGCCAGCAGCTTACTGACGGCTAGCTCCTACGAGCAGTACTTC. This codes for CASSLLTASSYEQYF.

The rearrangement joins TRBV5-1 to TRBJ2-3, with 10 bases aligning to TRBD2. The V and J ends lost 0 bases and 6 bases, in that order; junction bases with no gene match: 7. Germline assignment: CDR1 SGHRS and CDR2 YFSETQ. This CDR3 has 16 amino acids. The CDR3 bases are TGCGCCAGCAGCTTGGCAAGCGGGAGGGCCGGGGATACGCAGTATTTT. Its protein is CASSLASGRAGDTQYF.

V and J are TRBV18 and TRBJ2-3; 7 bases agree with TRBD2. With 3 bases clipped from V and 0 bases from J, the junction kept 3 bases outside the gene matches. Germline values: CDR1 KGHSH, CDR2 LQKENI. The CDR3 consists of 15 residues. CDR3 loop: CASSPSGFSTDTQYF. As DNA, the CDR3 is TGTGCCAGCTCACCTAGCGGGTTCAGCACAGATACGCAGTATTTT.

The chain recombines TRBV28 with TRBJ1-4; maybe TRBD1 (6 bases). This CDR3 is 14 amino acids long. Germline V gene sequence: CDR1 MDHEN, CDR2 SYDVKM. The V gene lost 5 bases and the J gene lost 3 bases, with 10 bases spanning the gap. The CDR3 bases are TGTGCCAGCAGTGGACAGCTATCTAATGAAAAACTGTTTTTT. Translating gives CASSGQLSNEKLFF. Based on the CDR3 plus reference TRBV28 and TRBJ1-4, the full variable domain is DVKVTQSSRYLVKRTGEKVFLECVQDMDHENMFWYRQDPGLGLRLIYFSYDVKMKEKGDIPEGYSVSREKKERFSLILESASTNQTSMYLCASSGQLSNEKLFFGSGTQLSVL.

The chain employs TRBV18 and TRBJ1-4, with D perhaps TRBD1 (6 bases). CDR1 KGHSH and CDR2 LQKENI come from the germline V gene. Trimming removed 0 bases at V and 10 bases at J, with 18 bases between. This CDR3 contains 16 residues. The CDR3 bases are TGTGCCAGCTCACCACCGCGGCCAGGGGCATCTGGAAAACTGTTTTTT. It translates to CASSPPRPGASGKLFF.

The chain carries TRBV11-2 and TRBJ1-2; D is perhaps TRBD1 (5 bases). The CDR3 is 13 amino acids. Germline CDR1 is SGHAT and CDR2 is FQNNGV. V lost 4 bases to trimming and J lost 5 bases, with 11 bases between them. Written as DNA, the CDR3 is TGTGCCAGCAGCTCACTGCCAGGGTATGGCTACACCTTC. Protein: CASSSLPGYGYTF.

This chain connects TRBV9 to TRBJ1-2, with D possibly being TRBD1 (5 bases). CDR1 is SGDLS and CDR2 is YYNGEE in the germline V gene. The germline V and J ends were trimmed by 0 bases and 4 bases, with 13 bases remaining between them. There are 15 residues in the CDR3. For the CDR3, the DNA is TGTGCCAGCAGCGTAGGAGGGGTCGGGGGCTATGGCTACACCTTC. Protein product: CASSVGGVGGYGYTF.

The chain combines TRBV28 with TRBJ1-2; 8 bases match TRBD1. CDR3 length: 15 amino acids. V gave up 5 bases and J gave up 4 bases; unmatched junction bases: 9. Germline V gives CDR1 MDHEN, CDR2 SYDVKM. The CDR3 nucleotides are TGTGCCAGCAGTGGACAGGGACAGTATGGCTATGGCTACACCTTC. Translated: CASSGQGQYGYGYTF.